These 3 T cell receptor beta chains were sequenced from one sample in a study of long-term antiretroviral therapy in people with HIV. The authors ran the immunoSEQ assay, v3.0, at survey level. Here immunoSEQ multiplex PCR was the method, and the copy in TCRdb shows in-frame clones only, minus some. The sample carries about 16,000 clones, 70% to 85% recorded once. The starting material was unsorted PBMCs, obtained 1.5 years before starting antiretroviral therapy. The receptors shown here come from a woman aged 45-59 years with HIV.

This chain uses TRBV5-6 with TRBJ2-2, with 7 bases aligning to TRBD1. The trim removed 7 bases at V and 2 bases at J, leaving 17 bases unmatched. Looked up from germline, CDR1 is SGHDT and CDR2 is YYEEEE. This CDR3 is built from 18 residues. The CDR3 coding sequence is TGTGCCAGCTCCCCTACCTGGGGGACAGAGTCCAACACCGGGGAGCTGTTTTTT. Protein sequence: CASSPTWGTESNTGELFF.

The chain couples TRBV21-1 to TRBJ2-7; TRBD2, the table's D call, was not compared with the DNA. TRBV21-1 is marked as a pseudogene. CDR3 length: 12 amino acids. The CDR3 spells CASPRGYYEQYV. CDR3 coding DNA: TGTGCCAGCCCCAGAGGCTACTACGAGCAGTACGTC.

Worth noting for this clone: Here the CDR3 omits its conserved ending phenylalanine or tryptophan, so a read error is the likely source. The chain is built from TRBV7-2 and TRBJ1-6; no definite D call. CDR3 length: 14 amino acids. Germline loops: CDR1 SGHTA, CDR2 FQGNSA. V was pared by 3 bases and J by 4 bases, with 7 bases between. In DNA form, the CDR3 reads TGTGCCAGCAGCTTGGACGGATATAATTCACCCCTCCACCTT. It encodes CASSLDGYNSPLHL.